The 30 T cell receptor beta chains listed next were all sequenced from one sample in a study of shared clonotypes between healthy human individuals. TCRdb's table, derived via immunoSEQ multiplex PCR, lists solely in-frame clones and lacks some. The sample lists 740,000 or so clones, roughly 73% occurring once. Sequenced sample: memory CD4+ T cells sorted from blood. As for subset: CD45RA-negative fraction. All receptors derive from a woman aged 25 to 39 in good health.

Details on this clone: Different DNA sequences within this sample yield the same CDR3. The rearrangement uses TRBV5-1 and TRBJ2-1; 7 bases are shared with TRBD2. CDR3 length: 15 residues. Germline trimming cut 1 base from V and 2 bases from J; bases unmatched to any gene: 3. CDR1 is SGHRS, CDR2 YFSETQ, per germline. The CDR3 sequence: CASSLTSVAYNEQFF. CDR3 DNA sequence: TGCGCCAGCAGCTTGACTAGCGTGGCCTACAATGAGCAGTTCTTC.

The chain recombines TRBV7-9 with TRBJ2-3; D might be TRBD1 (6 bases). The V end lost 3 bases, the J end lost 0 bases, and 13 bases lay between the germline ends. CDR1 is SEHNR and CDR2 is FQNEAQ in the germline V gene (reference sequence). The CDR3 totals 16 residues. The CDR3: CASSFGWGQSTDTQYF. CDR3 bases: TGTGCCAGCAGCTTCGGTTGGGGGCAGAGCACAGATACGCAGTATTTT.

This clone was found once. V is TRBV30 and J is TRBJ2-7, with TRBD2 matching over 7 bases. With V trimmed by 2 bases and J by 12 bases, 7 bases remained unmatched. Per germline, CDR1 GTSNPN and CDR2 SVGIG (reference sequence). The CDR3 is made up of 11 amino acids. CDR3 loop: CAWSPKAGRYF. CDR3 sequence (DNA): TGTGCCTGGAGTCCTAAAGCGGGACGGTACTTC.

The chain employs TRBV7-9 and TRBJ2-1; D might be TRBD1 or TRBD2, each matching 5 bases. The V gene's germline CDR1 is SEHNR and CDR2 FQNEAQ (reference sequence). The CDR3 is made up of 12 amino acids. The V and J ends lost 5 bases and 9 bases respectively, with 11 bases between them. The CDR3 DNA reads as TGTGCCAGCAGCCGGGAAGGGACTGAGCAGTTCTTC. Protein product: CASSREGTEQFF.

This clone was observed a few times. The CDR3 sequence is CASRTGEDQPQHF. CDR3 sequence (DNA): TGTGCCAGCCGTACAGGGGAAGATCAGCCCCAGCATTTT. This rearrangement joins TRBV28 to TRBJ1-5; 7 nucleotides align to TRBD1. Germline values: CDR1 MDHEN, CDR2 SYDVKM. The CDR3 totals 13 residues. V gave up 8 bases and J gave up 5 bases; unmatched junction bases: 6.

This rearrangement joins TRBV18 to TRBJ1-2; D uncertain. V was clipped by 0 bases and J by 4 bases, with 15 bases between them. Germline CDR1 KGHSH, CDR2 LQKENI. The CDR3 length is 16 residues. CDR3 amino acids: CASSPPEKGGGYGYTF. In DNA, the CDR3 is TGTGCCAGCTCACCACCTGAGAAGGGCGGCGGCTATGGCTACACCTTC.

The CDR3 nucleotides read TGTGCCAGCAGCTTTGGTTCTAGGGAAAAACTGTTTTTT. It yields the protein CASSFGSREKLFF. The chain employs TRBV5-8 and TRBJ1-4; D gene ambiguous. This CDR3 is built from 13 residues. The germline V and J ends were trimmed by 2 bases and 8 bases, with 10 bases remaining between them. Germline CDR1 and CDR2: SGHTS and YDEGEE.

This clone appeared many times. The gene calls are TRBV28 and TRBJ1-2, with a weak D call TRBD1 (6 bases). This CDR3 has 18 amino acids. The germline V and J ends were trimmed by 2 bases and 1 base, with 20 bases remaining between them. CDR1 and CDR2 from the germline V gene are MDHEN and SYDVKM. The CDR3: CASSLASIRGQLNYGYTF. DNA of the CDR3: TGTGCCAGCAGTTTAGCGTCAATTCGAGGACAGCTTAACTATGGCTACACCTTC.

This clone was counted at least ten times. In the same sample, other DNA sequences code for this CDR3. The gene calls are TRBV30 and TRBJ1-2, with D tentatively TRBD1 (6 bases). V was trimmed by 0 bases and J by 7 bases, leaving 12 bases between them. The length of the CDR3 is 13 residues. CDR1 GTSNPN and CDR2 SVGIG come from the germline V gene (reference sequence). CDR3 sequence: CAWSVTGSGGYTF. The CDR3 nucleotides read TGTGCCTGGAGTGTAACAGGGAGTGGTGGCTACACCTTC.

Comment on this clone: A read error may produce the germline difference seen at one junction end. The chain combines TRBV6-1 with TRBJ1-1; 8 nucleotides agree with TRBD1. The CDR3 totals 13 residues. The germline V gene encodes CDR1 MNHNS and CDR2 SASEGT. For the CDR3, the DNA is TGTGCCAGCGGTGAAGTGACAGGGACAGGAGCTTTCTTT. It encodes CASGEVTGTGAFF.

A single count supports this clone. The chain combines TRBV7-2 with TRBJ1-2; D possibly corresponds to TRBD1 (6 bases). Germline CDR1 and CDR2: SGHTA and FQGNSA. This CDR3 has 16 amino acids. Deletions cut 4 bases from V and 7 bases from J, with 22 bases between. CDR3 nucleotides: TGTGCCAGCAGCTCACCAATCGGCACAGGGAAGAGTGGCTACACCTTC. Its translation: CASSSPIGTGKSGYTF.

The CDR3 reads CASSLGVGWNTEAFF. The CDR3 nucleotides read TGTGCCAGCAGCTTGGGTGTAGGGTGGAACACTGAAGCTTTCTTT. This chain links TRBV5-6 with TRBJ1-1; D is uncertain. The CDR3 consists of 15 residues. V dropped 0 bases and J dropped 1 base, with 10 bases sitting between them. CDR1 is SGHDT and CDR2 is YYEEEE in the germline V gene.

The chain recombines TRBV19 with TRBJ2-7, with 15 nucleotides matching TRBD2. Germline V gene lookup returns CDR1 LNHDA and CDR2 SQIVND (reference sequence). J lost 2 bases, V lost 5 bases, and 4 bases had no gene match. The CDR3 runs to 16 residues. The CDR3 is CASSPRTSGRAYEQYF. Written as DNA, the CDR3 is TGTGCCAGTAGTCCCCGGACTAGCGGGAGGGCCTACGAGCAGTACTTC.

The V and J genes are TRBV5-1 and TRBJ2-3, with TRBD1 identical over 7 bases. The CDR3 spans 16 residues. Trimming cost V 4 bases and J 0 bases; bases outside gene matches: 8. Germline V CDR1 and CDR2: SGHRS, YFSETQ. The CDR3 protein is CASSEDRVPSTDTQYF. CDR3 DNA sequence: TGCGCCAGCAGCGAAGACAGGGTGCCTAGCACAGATACGCAGTATTTT.

V is TRBV6-6 and J is TRBJ2-1; 7 nucleotides match TRBD1. Germline CDR1 and CDR2: MNHNY and SVGAGI (reference sequence). CDR3 length equals 12 residues. The trim removed 4 bases at V and 8 bases at J, leaving 2 bases unmatched. The chain's CDR3 is CASSSQGHEQFF. CDR3 bases: TGTGCCAGCAGTTCACAGGGGCATGAGCAGTTCTTC.

A few counts support this clone. This chain joins TRBV5-8 and TRBJ1-1; D call uncertain. The CDR3 is made up of 10 amino acids. Deletions cut 4 bases from V and 9 bases from J, with 7 bases between. The germline gives CDR1 SGHTS, CDR2 YDEGEE. The CDR3 bases are TGTGCCAGCAGCCTGATAAAAGCTTTCTTT. Translated: CASSLIKAFF.

In DNA form, the CDR3 reads TGTGCCAGCACTGACAGGGGTCCCAAAAACATTCAGTACTTC. This gives the protein CASTDRGPKNIQYF. V is TRBV6-1 and J is TRBJ2-4; 8 positions agree with TRBD1. The J segment lost 2 bases and the V segment lost 7 bases, leaving 4 bases of the junction unmatched. This CDR3 contains 14 residues. Germline V gene data show CDR1 as MNHNS and CDR2 as SASEGT.

This clone was detected only once. The chain employs TRBV7-6 and TRBJ2-7; D ambiguous. The CDR3 has 12 amino acids. Germline-derived CDR1 and CDR2 are SGHVS and FNYEAQ. V dropped 0 bases and J dropped 6 bases, with 6 bases sitting between them. The CDR3 coding sequence is TGTGCCAGCAGCTTAGCTGACGGCGAGCAGTACTTC. Translating gives CASSLADGEQYF. The whole variable domain, filled in from reference TRBV7-6 and TRBJ2-7, reads GAGVSQSPRYKVTKRGQDVALRCDPISGHVSLYWYRQALGQGPEFLTYFNYEAQQDKSGLPNDRFSAERPEGSISTLTIQRTEQRDSAMYRCASSLADGEQYFGPGTRLTVT.

This clone was counted between two and nine times. V usage is TRBV30 and J usage is TRBJ2-3; no clear D. V dropped 0 bases and J dropped 11 bases, with 12 bases sitting between them. Germline CDR1 reads GTSNPN; CDR2 reads SVGIG (reference sequence). The CDR3 is made up of 12 amino acids. The CDR3 DNA sequence: TGTGCCTGGAGTGTAGGCTCTGGTAGGCAGTATTTT. This encodes CAWSVGSGRQYF.

This sequence joins TRBV27 and TRBJ2-7; 9 bases match TRBD2. The germline V gene has CDR1 MNHEY and CDR2 SMNVEV (reference sequence). This CDR3 is built from 14 residues. V shed 1 base and J 7 bases; nucleotides not matched to a gene: 5. The CDR3 reads CASSLWVSGGEQYF. The CDR3, as DNA: TGTGCCAGCAGTTTATGGGTTAGCGGGGGTGAGCAGTACTTC.

This chain joins TRBV9 and TRBJ2-1; 11 bases agree with TRBD2. The germline CDR1 and CDR2 sequences are SGDLS and YYNGEE. V lost 4 bases, J lost 7 bases, and 4 bases stayed unmatched. The CDR3 covers 14 residues. CDR3 sequence: CASSPRTSGNEQFF. In nucleotides, the CDR3 is TGTGCCAGCAGCCCTCGGACTAGCGGGAATGAGCAGTTCTTC.

The chain has TRBV28 and TRBJ1-1; D unresolved. The germline gives CDR1 MDHEN, CDR2 SYDVKM. The germline V and J ends were trimmed by 10 bases and 4 bases, with 16 bases remaining between them. The CDR3 has 13 amino acids. The CDR3 is CATLTSSLTEAFF. CDR3 sequence (DNA): TGTGCCACCCTGACATCTTCCCTCACTGAAGCTTTCTTT.

The chain carries TRBV20-1 and TRBJ2-3, with D unresolved. V was trimmed by 4 bases and J by 6 bases, leaving 8 bases between them. Germline CDR1 reads DFQATT; CDR2 reads SNEGSKA (reference sequence). This CDR3 has 11 residues. The CDR3 loop is CSANPSDTQYF. In DNA, the CDR3 is TGCAGTGCTAACCCTTCCGATACGCAGTATTTT.

The genes are TRBV7-6 and TRBJ1-1, with D maybe TRBD1 (5 bases). Germline V gene sequence: CDR1 SGHVS, CDR2 FNYEAQ. The CDR3 is made up of 15 amino acids. V dropped 8 bases and J dropped 5 bases, with 21 bases sitting between them. CDR3 residues: CASRRNTGVGTEAFF. The CDR3 region has the DNA TGTGCCAGCCGACGGAATACGGGGGTCGGGACTGAAGCTTTCTTT.

This clone appeared a few times. The V and J genes are TRBV6-1 and TRBJ2-4, with D unclear. Germline assignment: CDR1 MNHNS and CDR2 SASEGT. Trimming pared 3 bases from V and 6 bases from J, leaving 15 bases between. This CDR3 is built from 15 residues. In nucleotides, the CDR3 is TGTGCCAGCAGTGACGGCCCCCAGCTCGGAAACATTCAGTACTTC. It is translated as CASSDGPQLGNIQYF.

This clone occurred a few times. This chain links TRBV27 with TRBJ1-2; 8 bases fit TRBD1. V dropped 8 bases and J dropped 1; count of bases not matched to a gene: 9. This CDR3 has 15 amino acids. Germline CDR1 reads MNHEY; CDR2 reads SMNVEV (reference sequence). CDR3 DNA sequence: TGTGCCAGCCGAGATAGACAGGGGAATAACTATGGCTACACCTTC. Amino acids: CASRDRQGNNYGYTF.

This clone was counted only a few times. The J gene is TRBJ2-2, the V gene TRBV19; TRBD1 is a possible D gene (5 bases). The CDR3 runs 17 residues. Trimming cost V 3 bases and J 8 bases, with 22 bases left between them. Germline V gives CDR1 LNHDA, CDR2 SQIVND (reference sequence). CDR3 in amino acids: CASSISRAESQGGELFF. For the CDR3, the DNA is TGTGCCAGTAGTATCTCCAGGGCAGAGTCCCAGGGAGGGGAGCTGTTTTTT. Together with reference TRBV19 and TRBJ2-2, the CDR3 gives the full variable domain: DGGITQSPKYLFRKEGQNVTLSCEQNLNHDAMYWYRQDPGQGLRLIYYSQIVNDFQKGDIAEGYSVSREKKESFPLTVTSAQKNPTAFYLCASSISRAESQGGELFFGEGSRLTVL.

The CDR3 DNA sequence: TGTGCCAGCAGCCAAGGGTCCCAAGGACTAGCGGTCACAGATACGCAGTATTTT. It encodes CASSQGSQGLAVTDTQYF. V gene TRBV4-2 combines with J gene TRBJ2-3; TRBD2 matches at 10 bases. The CDR3 has 18 residues. CDR1 and CDR2 from the germline V gene are LGHNA and YNFKEQ. With V trimmed by 1 base and J by 2 bases, 9 bases remained unmatched.

The V call is TRBV28, the J call TRBJ2-5, with D tentatively TRBD1 (5 bases). Germline V gene lookup returns CDR1 MDHEN and CDR2 SYDVKM. The CDR3 length is 15 residues. The V gene lost 6 bases and the J gene lost 4 bases, with 18 bases spanning the gap. The CDR3 region is CASSTTGPGRETQYF. CDR3 nucleotides: TGTGCCAGCAGCACTACAGGTCCCGGGCGAGAGACCCAGTACTTC.

The chain recombines TRBV2 with TRBJ2-1; the match to TRBD2 covers 10 bases. This CDR3 spans 13 amino acids. Trimming cost V 10 bases and J 12 bases; bases outside gene matches: 12. The germline V gene has CDR1 SNHLY and CDR2 FYNNEI. The DNA for the CDR3 is TGTGCCACCTTAGGACTAGCGGCGTCGCGGCAGTTCTTC. Its translation: CATLGLAASRQFF.